The TCR beta chain described here comes from a study of OX40 agonist ivuxolimab in advanced cancers. Study background: Patients' therapy was ivuxolimab, an antibody that acts as an agonist of OX40 (CD134). At just under 85% male, the cohort had a mean age of around 56 years, ranging from roughly 23 to 80.

Remarks on this clone: Its antigen remains unknown.

Germline loops: CDR1 SQVTM, CDR2 ANQGSEA. V gave up 5 bases and J gave up 8 bases, with 9 bases separating them. The CDR3 runs 10 residues. Findings and limits, study-wide: Clonal expansion among partial responders at 0.1-3.0 mg/kg ranked near the lowest. CD8+ T cells averaged more expanded clones than CD4+.

Clones were sequenced by immunoSEQ multiplex PCR, and TCRdb holds only the in-frame ones, with some missing. The table shows about 79,000 clones, with about 91% occurring only once. The sample was CD4+ or CD8+ T cells sorted from blood, taken in a trial of the OX40 agonist ivuxolimab. J is TRBJ1-2 and V is TRBV29-1, with D perhaps matching TRBD1 (5 bases). The receptor's source is an adult with an advanced solid tumor such as melanoma, head and neck, liver or kidney cancer. The CDR3 loop reads CSVLQGGYTF. Written as DNA, the CDR3 is TGCAGCGTTCTTCAGGGAGGCTACACCTTC.